This T cell receptor beta chain was retrieved from a study of CD4+ T cells in melanoma. Study-level results: In melanoma, neoantigen-specific CD4+ T cells reportedly differed in differentiation state. A reported correlation linked neoantigen-specific CD4+ T cells to CD8+, macrophage and B cell function.

TCRdb keeps only in-frame clones here, not all; method: immunoSEQ multiplex PCR. This table has around 100,000 clones, around 92% appearing once. With regard to this clone: The antigen remains undetermined.

Germline CDR1 and CDR2: SGHDT and YYEEEE. The CDR3 sequence is 13 residues long. The junction had 6 bases not matched to a gene; V was cut back by 4 bases and J by 5 bases. The clonotype comes from a human donor with melanoma. Sample: peripheral blood. The chain combines TRBV5-6 with TRBJ2-7; TRBD1 matches 7 bases. CDR3 coding DNA: TGTGCCAGCAGCCGATCGACAGGGCACGAGCAGTACTTC. Its translation: CASSRSTGHEQYF.